The rows below give T cell receptor beta chains drawn from one sample of a study of T cell changes during pregnancy in multiple sclerosis. TCRdb's copy holds only in-frame clones and misses some; the assay was immunoSEQ multiplex PCR. The repertoire consists of roughly 89,000 clones, with just under 95% occurring once and the leading ten covering around 4.1%. This material consisted of peripheral blood, taken in the first trimester of pregnancy. Receptors were obtained from a female donor with multiple sclerosis, enrolled in a pregnancy study. Each CDR3 is given with its conserved first and last residue. D genes are given only for firm matches. Clone sizes are given selectively: once, few, many, or a class where the clone is expanded.

V	size	J	D	CDR3	DNA
TRBV28	-	TRBJ2-5	-	CASSLRTTGVGTQYF	TGTGCCAGCAGTTTAAGGACCACCGGGGTGGGGACCCAGTACTTC
TRBV27	-	TRBJ2-1	-	CASSLYSSYNEQFF	TGTGCCAGCAGTTTGTACAGCTCCTACAATGAGCAGTTCTTC
TRBV2	-	TRBJ2-1	-	CASRAGEYNEQFF	TGTGCCAGCAGGGCAGGGGAGTACAATGAGCAGTTCTTC
TRBV28	-	TRBJ1-1	TRBD1	CASSELQGVLRTEAFF	TGTGCCAGCAGTGAACTACAGGGGGTTCTAAGAACTGAAGCTTTCTTT
TRBV7-2	-	TRBJ2-1	TRBD2	CASSHQRGDGNEQFF	TGTGCCAGCAGCCACCAGCGGGGGGACGGCAATGAGCAGTTCTTC
TRBV5-1	once	TRBJ2-7	-	CASSAERGALTYEQYF	TGCGCCAGCAGCGCGGAACGGGGGGCGCTAACCTACGAGCAGTACTTC
TRBV2	-	TRBJ2-3	-	CASVFRDTQYF	TGTGCCAGCGTGTTCCGGGATACGCAGTATTTT
TRBV30	-	TRBJ2-3	TRBD1	CACAAGTGASDTQYF	TGTGCCTGCGCCGCCGGGACAGGGGCGTCAGATACGCAGTATTTT
TRBV5-1	-	TRBJ1-2	TRBD1	CASSLWGQGASGYTF	TGCGCCAGCAGCTTGTGGGGACAGGGGGCATCTGGCTACACCTTC
TRBV7-2	-	TRBJ2-5	TRBD2	CASSLAWPLADETQYF	TGTGCCAGCAGCTTAGCCTGGCCGCTAGCGGACGAGACCCAGTACTTC
TRBV18	-	TRBJ1-4	TRBD1	CASSPTGGSTNEKLFF	TGTGCCAGCTCACCGACAGGGGGCTCAACTAATGAAAAACTGTTTTTT
TRBV30	-	TRBJ2-2	-	CAWSQGFGELFF	TGTGCCTGGAGTCAGGGGTTCGGGGAGCTGTTTTTT
TRBV6-5	-	TRBJ2-1	TRBD1	CASSYSRDRGYNEQFF	TGTGCCAGCAGTTACTCGAGGGACAGGGGATACAATGAGCAGTTCTTC
TRBV6-5	-	TRBJ1-6	-	CASGYGEGSSPLHF	TGTGCCAGCGGATACGGGGAGGGCTCCTCACCCCTCCACTTT
TRBV23-1	-	TRBJ2-2	-	CASSQKPWTTNTGELFF	TGCGCCAGCAGTCAAAAACCCTGGACAACGAACACCGGGGAGCTGTTTTTT
TRBV6-6	-	TRBJ2-2	-	CASSYSSDFTGELFF	TGTGCCAGCAGTTACTCGTCGGACTTCACCGGGGAGCTGTTTTTT
TRBV4-1	-	TRBJ1-4	-	CASSHDQTGNTNEKLFF	TGCGCCAGCAGCCACGATCAAACAGGGAACACTAATGAAAAACTGTTTTTT
TRBV19	-	TRBJ2-7	TRBD1	CASSPGTGAYEQYF	TGTGCCAGTAGTCCCGGGACAGGGGCCTACGAGCAGTACTTC
TRBV6-5	once	TRBJ2-2	-	CASSQGGELFF	TGTGCCAGCAGCCAGGGCGGGGAGCTGTTTTTT
TRBV6-5	-	TRBJ2-5	-	CASSSKIGAAQETQYF	TGTGCCAGCAGTTCGAAGATAGGGGCCGCACAAGAGACCCAGTACTTC